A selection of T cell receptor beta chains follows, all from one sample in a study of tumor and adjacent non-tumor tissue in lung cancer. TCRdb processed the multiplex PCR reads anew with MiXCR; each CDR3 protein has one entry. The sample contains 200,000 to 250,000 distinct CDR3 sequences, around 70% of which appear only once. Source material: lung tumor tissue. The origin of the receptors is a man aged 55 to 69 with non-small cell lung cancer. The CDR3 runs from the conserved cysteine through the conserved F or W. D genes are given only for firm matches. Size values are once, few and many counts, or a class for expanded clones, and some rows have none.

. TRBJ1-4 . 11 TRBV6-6 CASNYGGKLFF TGTGCCAGCAATTACGGGGGAAAACTGTTTTTC
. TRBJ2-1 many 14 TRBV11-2 CASSLVSRGNEQFF TGTGCCAGCAGCTTAGTCTCCCGGGGCAATGAGCAGTTCTTC
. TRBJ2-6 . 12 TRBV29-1 CNVDVGANVLTF TGCAACGTTGACGTGGGGGCCAACGTCCTGACTTTC
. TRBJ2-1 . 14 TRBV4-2 CARSQDYGGYGQFF TGTGCCCGCAGCCAAGACTATGGGGGCTATGGGCAGTTCTTC
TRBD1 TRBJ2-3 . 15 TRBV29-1 CSTWEQGALTDTQYF TGCAGTACCTGGGAACAGGGGGCACTCACAGATACGCAGTATTTT
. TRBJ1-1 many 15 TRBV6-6 CASSYVTASETEAFF TGTGCCAGCAGTTACGTTACAGCAAGCGAAACTGAAGCTTTCTTT
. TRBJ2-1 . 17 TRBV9 CASSVGGGAQPYNEQFF TGTGCCAGCAGCGTAGGGGGGGGGGCACAACCCTACAATGAGCAGTTCTTC
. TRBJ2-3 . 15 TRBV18 CASSPLGQSTDTQYF TGTGCCAGCTCACCACTAGGGCAGAGTACAGATACGCAGTATTTT
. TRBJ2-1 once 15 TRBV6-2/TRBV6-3 CARRPRGSSYNEQLF TGTGCCCGCAGACCGAGGGGTAGCTCCTACAATGAGCAGCTCTTC
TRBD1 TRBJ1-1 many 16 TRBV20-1 CSARDVLGQRNTEAFF TGCAGTGCTAGAGATGTATTGGGACAGAGGAACACTGAAGCTTTCTTT
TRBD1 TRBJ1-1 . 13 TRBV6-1 CASRTGQVDEAFF TGTGCCAGTAGAACCGGACAGGTCGATGAGGCTTTCTTT
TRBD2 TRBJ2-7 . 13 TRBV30 CAWRTSGTYEQNF TGTGCCTGGAGGACTAGCGGGACCTACGAGCAGAACTTC
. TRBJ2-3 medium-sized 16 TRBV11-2 CASSSVGGFSTDTQYF TGTGCCAGCAGCTCAGTCGGGGGATTTAGCACAGATACGCAGTATTTT
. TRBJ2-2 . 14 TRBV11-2 CASSLDLAAGELFF TGTGCCAGCAGCTTAGATTTGGCAGCCGGGGAGCTGTTTTTT
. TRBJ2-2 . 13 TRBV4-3 CASTDSPTGELVF TGCGCCAGCACAGACAGCCCCACCGGGGAGCTGGTTTTT
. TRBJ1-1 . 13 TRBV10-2 CAALDSTNTEAFF TGCGCCGCCCTGGACAGTACGAACACTGAAGCTTTCTTT
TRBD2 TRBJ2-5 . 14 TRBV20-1 CCAHSGRAGETQYF TGCTGTGCTCATAGCGGGAGGGCCGGGGAGACCCAGTACTTC
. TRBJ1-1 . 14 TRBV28 CASGLGVANTEAFF TGTGCCAGCGGATTGGGAGTGGCCAACACTGAAGCTTTCTTT
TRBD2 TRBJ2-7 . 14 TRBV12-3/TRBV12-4 CASSLGLAVVEQCF TGTGCCAGCAGTTTGGGACTAGCGGTAGTCGAGCAGTGCTTC
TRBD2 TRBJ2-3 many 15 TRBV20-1 CSARHGREARDTQYF TGCAGTGCTAGACACGGGCGGGAGGCCCGAGATACGCAGTATTTT